This T cell receptor beta chain was obtained from a study of blood T cell repertoires in COVID-19. Germline V gives CDR1 SGHTS, CDR2 YDEGEE. Trimming left V 0 bases short and J 4 bases short, with 14 bases between. The CDR3 length is 15 residues. Authors' methods: Amplification with reference gene primers provided the estimates of nucleated cell counts. Sequenced by immunoSEQ multiplex PCR; TCRdb stores in-frame clones only, minus some. V, J and clone size are those of that table, while D and trimming were read from the DNA. The sample comprises about 300,000 clones, around 86% of which are singletons, and roughly 1.6% rests with the top ten.

Sequencing used peripheral blood. The V and J genes are TRBV5-8 and TRBJ2-7; unclear D gene. This TCR was sampled from a woman in her thirties or forties who had recovered from COVID-19. The CDR3 DNA reads TGTGCCAGCAGCTTGGGTCCAGATCCATATTACGAGCAGTACTTC. Amino acid sequence: CASSLGPDPYYEQYF.